The rows below give T cell receptor beta chains drawn from one sample of a study of cytotoxic CD8 clonotypes in ibrutinib-treated CLL. TCRdb's copy holds only in-frame clones and misses some; the assay was immunoSEQ multiplex PCR. This sample has about 14,000 clones; around 64% occur once, and the top ten carry approximately 40%. The sample in question was PBMCs, obtained before ibrutinib treatment. These receptors all come from a human donor with chronic lymphocytic leukemia. Both conserved end residues are part of each CDR3. The order of the fields is CDR3 protein, CDR3 DNA, D gene, clone size, V gene, J gene. A D gene is named only where the DNA matches it firmly. The size of a clone is reported for some rows only, either as once, few or many, or as a class for expanded clones.

CDR3: CANQESGANVLTF; DNA: TGTGCCAACCAGGAATCTGGGGCCAACGTCCTGACTTTC; D: NA; size: once; V: TRBV2; J: TRBJ2-6
CDR3: CASSQGGQTVYGYTF; DNA: TGCGCCAGCAGCCAAGGGGGACAGACAGTCTATGGCTACACCTTC; D: TRBD1; size: NA; V: TRBV4-1; J: TRBJ1-2
CDR3: CASSPLDYGYTF; DNA: TGTGCCAGCAGCCCACTGGATTATGGCTACACCTTC; D: NA; size: NA; V: TRBV7-1; J: TRBJ1-2
CDR3: CASTDPGTAYGYTF; DNA: TGTGCCAGCACCGACCCCGGGACAGCCTATGGCTACACCTTC; D: TRBD1; size: NA; V: TRBV7-6; J: TRBJ1-2
CDR3: CASSQDLGLAGAHW; DNA: TGTGCCAGCAGCCAAGATTTGGGACTAGCGGGGGCCCATTGG; D: TRBD2; size: NA; V: TRBV14; J: TRBJ2-3
CDR3: CASSIFRNSYEQYF; DNA: TGTGCCAGTAGTATATTCAGGAACTCCTACGAGCAGTACTTC; D: NA; size: NA; V: TRBV19; J: TRBJ2-7
CDR3: CASSHDRSYNQPQHF; DNA: TGCGCCAGCAGCCATGACAGGTCCTACAATCAGCCCCAGCATTTT; D: NA; size: NA; V: TRBV4-1; J: TRBJ1-5
CDR3: CASSLPQGTEQFF; DNA: TGCGCCAGCAGCCTTCCCCAGGGGACTGAGCAGTTCTTC; D: NA; size: NA; V: TRBV5-1; J: TRBJ2-1
CDR3: CASSPLRGDIGETQYF; DNA: TGTGCCAGCTCACCACTCAGGGGTGATATCGGGGAGACCCAGTACTTC; D: NA; size: NA; V: TRBV18; J: TRBJ2-5
CDR3: CASSDGPGNTIYF; DNA: TGCGCCAGCAGTGATGGACCTGGAAACACCATATATTTT; D: NA; size: NA; V: TRBV10-1; J: TRBJ1-3
CDR3: CASSFPPPDTEAFF; DNA: TGTGCCAGCAGTTTCCCGCCCCCTGACACTGAAGCTTTCTTT; D: NA; size: NA; V: TRBV2; J: TRBJ1-1
CDR3: CASSLAVSGNTIYF; DNA: TGCGCCAGCAGCTTGGCAGTTTCTGGAAACACCATATATTTT; D: NA; size: few; V: TRBV5-1; J: TRBJ1-3
CDR3: CASSLAQGDYNEQFF; DNA: TGTGCCAGCAGCTTAGCACAGGGGGACTACAATGAGCAGTTCTTC; D: TRBD1; size: NA; V: TRBV7-7; J: TRBJ2-1
CDR3: CASSRTEDLPYNSPLHF; DNA: TGTGCCAGCAGCCGGACCGAAGACCTCCCTTATAATTCACCCCTCCACTTT; D: NA; size: NA; V: TRBV2; J: TRBJ1-6
CDR3: CASSLWRNSPLHF; DNA: TGTGCCAGCAGTTTATGGCGGAATTCACCCCTCCACTTT; D: NA; size: few; V: TRBV27; J: TRBJ1-6
CDR3: CASSHLGPSYEQYF; DNA: TGCGCCAGCAGCCACCTCGGGCCCTCCTACGAGCAGTACTTC; D: NA; size: NA; V: TRBV4-1; J: TRBJ2-7
CDR3: CASSPPQGEAFF; DNA: TGTGCCAGCAGCCCCCCGCAGGGGGAAGCTTTCTTT; D: NA; size: NA; V: TRBV7-6; J: TRBJ1-1
CDR3: CASSLGQTWNTEAFF; DNA: TGCGCCAGCAGCTTGGGTCAAACTTGGAACACTGAAGCTTTCTTT; D: NA; size: NA; V: TRBV5-1; J: TRBJ1-1
CDR3: CASSLGQGSQETQYF; DNA: TGTGCCAGCAGCTTAGGTCAGGGGAGTCAAGAGACCCAGTACTTC; D: NA; size: NA; V: TRBV11-1; J: TRBJ2-5
CDR3: CASSLGPNEQYF; DNA: TGCGCCAGCAGCTTGGGGCCCAACGAGCAGTACTTC; D: NA; size: once; V: TRBV5-1; J: TRBJ2-7
CDR3: CSAVAGGYNEQFF; DNA: TGCAGCGCCGTAGCGGGGGGCTACAATGAGCAGTTCTTC; D: TRBD2; size: NA; V: TRBV29-1; J: TRBJ2-1
CDR3: CASSLVMTGETQYF; DNA: TGTGCCAGCAGCTTAGTGATGACCGGGGAGACCCAGTACTTC; D: NA; size: medium-sized; V: TRBV11-3; J: TRBJ2-5
CDR3: CASSDQDRTAKNIQYF; DNA: TGTGCCAGCAGTGACCAGGATCGTACGGCCAAAAACATTCAGTACTTC; D: NA; size: NA; V: TRBV2; J: TRBJ2-4
CDR3: CASSSSDGSYEQYF; DNA: TGCGCCAGCAGCTCCTCGGACGGTTCCTACGAGCAGTACTTC; D: NA; size: NA; V: TRBV5-1; J: TRBJ2-7
CDR3: CASRSLSYEQYF; DNA: TGTGCCAGCAGAAGTCTTTCCTACGAGCAGTACTTC; D: NA; size: NA; V: TRBV27; J: TRBJ2-7
CDR3: CASSTGGVHTYEQYF; DNA: TGCGCCAGCAGCACCGGGGGGGTCCATACCTACGAGCAGTACTTC; D: TRBD2; size: few; V: TRBV5-1; J: TRBJ2-7
CDR3: CASSQEAGQVNQPQHF; DNA: TGTGCCAGCAGCCAAGAGGCGGGACAGGTCAATCAGCCCCAGCATTTT; D: TRBD1; size: once; V: TRBV4-2; J: TRBJ1-5
CDR3: CASSLEGRGGRETQYF; DNA: TGCGCCAGCAGCTTGGAGGGGCGGGGGGGCCGAGAGACCCAGTACTTC; D: TRBD2; size: once; V: TRBV5-1; J: TRBJ2-5
CDR3: CASSQDPGDQPQHF; DNA: TGCGCCAGCAGCCAAGATCCAGGGGATCAGCCCCAGCATTTT; D: NA; size: few; V: TRBV4-1; J: TRBJ1-5